Listed below are T cell receptor beta chains from one sample, sequenced in a study of beta chain features in type 1 diabetes. Sequenced by immunoSEQ multiplex PCR; TCRdb stores in-frame clones only, minus some. The sample carries 600,000 to 650,000 clones, roughly a sixth recorded once. The sequenced sample consisted of naive CD4+ T cells from blood. These receptors were collected from a man aged 18 to 30 in good health. The CDR3 runs from the conserved cysteine through the conserved F or W. D genes are given only for firm matches. Some rows mark clone size as missing; the rest say once, few, many or name a class of expanded clone.

CDR3nt: TGCGCCAGCAGACGTTTCGGGGGCGACTCCTACGAGCAGTACTTC; CDR3aa: CASRRFGGDSYEQYF; d_gene: .; abundance: .; v_gene: TRBV5-1; j_gene: TRBJ2-7
CDR3nt: TGCGCCAGCAGCCAAGGCGCCGCTAGCACAGATACGCAGTATTTT; CDR3aa: CASSQGAASTDTQYF; d_gene: .; abundance: .; v_gene: TRBV4-3; j_gene: TRBJ2-3
CDR3nt: TGCAGCGTTGTAGGGGGACAGGGGCATTTT; CDR3aa: CSVVGGQGHF; d_gene: TRBD1; abundance: few; v_gene: TRBV29-1; j_gene: TRBJ1-5
CDR3nt: TGTGCCAGCGAGAGGGGGCTGGGCGAGCAGTACTTC; CDR3aa: CASERGLGEQYF; d_gene: TRBD1; abundance: .; v_gene: TRBV6-9; j_gene: TRBJ2-7
CDR3nt: TGTGCCAGCAGCTTAGTTGGACAGGGGGATTCACCCCTCCACTTT; CDR3aa: CASSLVGQGDSPLHF; d_gene: TRBD1; abundance: few; v_gene: TRBV13; j_gene: TRBJ1-6
CDR3nt: TGTGCCAGCAGTCCTCGACAGGCTAATGAGCAGTTCTTC; CDR3aa: CASSPRQANEQFF; d_gene: .; abundance: .; v_gene: TRBV27; j_gene: TRBJ2-1
CDR3nt: TGCAGCGTTGGACAGGTCTATGGCTACACCTTC; CDR3aa: CSVGQVYGYTF; d_gene: .; abundance: .; v_gene: TRBV29-1; j_gene: TRBJ1-2
CDR3nt: TGTGCCAGCAGCGAAGACAGGTCAACCTACGAGCAGTACTTC; CDR3aa: CASSEDRSTYEQYF; d_gene: .; abundance: .; v_gene: TRBV7-2; j_gene: TRBJ2-7
CDR3nt: TGTGCCAGCAGGTCCTCAGGGGGCGGCAAAAACATTCAGTACTTC; CDR3aa: CASRSSGGGKNIQYF; d_gene: TRBD1; abundance: .; v_gene: TRBV7-8; j_gene: TRBJ2-4
CDR3nt: TGTGCCAGCAGTCAACAGTTGCTGAACGCAGATACGCAGTATTTT; CDR3aa: CASSQQLLNADTQYF; d_gene: .; abundance: .; v_gene: TRBV6-5; j_gene: TRBJ2-3
CDR3nt: TGTGCCAGCAGCCAGAACAATGAGCAGTTCTTC; CDR3aa: CASSQNNEQFF; d_gene: .; abundance: .; v_gene: TRBV11-1; j_gene: TRBJ2-1
CDR3nt: TGTGCCAGCAGCGTAGGAAGGAATAATGAAAAACTGTTTTTT; CDR3aa: CASSVGRNNEKLFF; d_gene: .; abundance: .; v_gene: TRBV9; j_gene: TRBJ1-4
CDR3nt: TGTGCTAGTGGTTTGGGACGGTCCCAAGAGACCCAGTACTTC; CDR3aa: CASGLGRSQETQYF; d_gene: .; abundance: .; v_gene: TRBV12-5; j_gene: TRBJ2-5
CDR3nt: TGTGCCAGCAGCCCCCCGGGGGGCGGCTATGGCTACACCTTC; CDR3aa: CASSPPGGGYGYTF; d_gene: .; abundance: few; v_gene: TRBV7-9; j_gene: TRBJ1-2
CDR3nt: TGCGTCAGCAGCTTATTAGGGGGGCCGGAGACCCAGTACTTC; CDR3aa: CVSSLLGGPETQYF; d_gene: .; abundance: .; v_gene: TRBV5-1; j_gene: TRBJ2-5
CDR3nt: TGTGCCAGCAGCCCGGGGACTTTTAGCTCCTACAATGAGCAGTTCTTC; CDR3aa: CASSPGTFSSYNEQFF; d_gene: .; abundance: few; v_gene: TRBV5-4; j_gene: TRBJ2-1
CDR3nt: TGTGCCAGCAGACAGGGTTTGTACTATGGCTACACCTTC; CDR3aa: CASRQGLYYGYTF; d_gene: .; abundance: .; v_gene: TRBV6-5; j_gene: TRBJ1-2
CDR3nt: TGTGCCACCACTAGGGCAGGAGCCGGGGCCAACGTCCTGACTTTC; CDR3aa: CATTRAGAGANVLTF; d_gene: .; abundance: few; v_gene: TRBV15; j_gene: TRBJ2-6
CDR3nt: TGTGCCAGCAGTTTGATGGGCAGCGTGAACACTGAAGCTTTCTTT; CDR3aa: CASSLMGSVNTEAFF; d_gene: .; abundance: .; v_gene: TRBV27; j_gene: TRBJ1-1
CDR3nt: TGTGCCAGCAGGCCGACCCCCCACTATTCACCCCTCCACTTT; CDR3aa: CASRPTPHYSPLHF; d_gene: .; abundance: .; v_gene: TRBV25-1; j_gene: TRBJ1-6
CDR3nt: TGTGCCAGTACTAGCTCTGGGGCCAACGTCCTGACTTTC; CDR3aa: CASTSSGANVLTF; d_gene: .; abundance: few; v_gene: TRBV2; j_gene: TRBJ2-6
CDR3nt: TGTGCCAGCAGGCGGACAGGGCATCAAGGCTACACCTTC; CDR3aa: CASRRTGHQGYTF; d_gene: TRBD1; abundance: .; v_gene: TRBV27; j_gene: TRBJ1-2
CDR3nt: TGTGCCAGCAGCTTAGCGTCAGGAGTGAACACCGGGGAGCTGTTTTTT; CDR3aa: CASSLASGVNTGELFF; d_gene: .; abundance: once; v_gene: TRBV7-2; j_gene: TRBJ2-2
CDR3nt: TGTGCCAGCAGCTTGTCACAGGGGTTCTACGAGCAGTACTTC; CDR3aa: CASSLSQGFYEQYF; d_gene: TRBD1; abundance: .; v_gene: TRBV7-9; j_gene: TRBJ2-7
CDR3nt: TGTGCCAGCTCACCACAAGGGTACGAATCACCCCTCCACTTT; CDR3aa: CASSPQGYESPLHF; d_gene: .; abundance: .; v_gene: TRBV18; j_gene: TRBJ1-6
CDR3nt: TGCGCCAGCAGCCAAGAGCCCCGATATGGGGTGAACACTGAAGCTTTCTTT; CDR3aa: CASSQEPRYGVNTEAFF; d_gene: .; abundance: .; v_gene: TRBV4-3; j_gene: TRBJ1-1
CDR3nt: TGTGCCAGCAGCTTAGACAGGAGCACAGATACGCAGTATTTT; CDR3aa: CASSLDRSTDTQYF; d_gene: .; abundance: .; v_gene: TRBV7-2; j_gene: TRBJ2-3
CDR3nt: TGTGCCAGCAGAACCCCGGGTTTTACCTACAATGAGCAGTTCTTC; CDR3aa: CASRTPGFTYNEQFF; d_gene: .; abundance: few; v_gene: TRBV7-9; j_gene: TRBJ2-1
CDR3nt: TGCGCCAGCAGCTTGGGGACAGGGTCCTACAATGAGCAGTTCTTC; CDR3aa: CASSLGTGSYNEQFF; d_gene: TRBD1; abundance: few; v_gene: TRBV5-1; j_gene: TRBJ2-1
CDR3nt: TGTGCCAGCAGCGTAGGAGACGGGAAAGGTTGGGAGACCCAGTACTTC; CDR3aa: CASSVGDGKGWETQYF; d_gene: .; abundance: few; v_gene: TRBV9; j_gene: TRBJ2-5
CDR3nt: TGCAGCGGTGGGCGACAGGGGGGCACAGATACGCAGTATTTT; CDR3aa: CSGGRQGGTDTQYF; d_gene: TRBD1; abundance: few; v_gene: TRBV29-1; j_gene: TRBJ2-3
CDR3nt: TGCGCCAGCACCGTGGGTGACACCTACAATGAGCAGTTCTTC; CDR3aa: CASTVGDTYNEQFF; d_gene: .; abundance: few; v_gene: TRBV5-1; j_gene: TRBJ2-1
CDR3nt: TGTGCCAGCAGTCCGCAGACAGTTAGCAATCAGCCCCAGCATTTT; CDR3aa: CASSPQTVSNQPQHF; d_gene: .; abundance: few; v_gene: TRBV6-5; j_gene: TRBJ1-5
CDR3nt: TGTGCCAGCAGTATAAACAGGGTGGGTTCACCCCTCCACTTT; CDR3aa: CASSINRVGSPLHF; d_gene: .; abundance: .; v_gene: TRBV6-4; j_gene: TRBJ1-6
CDR3nt: TGTGCCAGCAGCGTAAGAAACGGGGTTCCGAACACTGAAGCTTTCTTT; CDR3aa: CASSVRNGVPNTEAFF; d_gene: .; abundance: .; v_gene: TRBV9; j_gene: TRBJ1-1
CDR3nt: TGTGCCAGCAGTCTTGAGGGGGCGCTGGTCAAAAACATTCAGTACTTC; CDR3aa: CASSLEGALVKNIQYF; d_gene: TRBD1; abundance: .; v_gene: TRBV2; j_gene: TRBJ2-4
CDR3nt: TGTGCCAGCAGTGAATATACAGGGGGCAATCAGCCCCAGCATTTT; CDR3aa: CASSEYTGGNQPQHF; d_gene: TRBD1; abundance: .; v_gene: TRBV25-1; j_gene: TRBJ1-5
CDR3nt: TGTGCCAGCAGTTTTAAAGTCGGGACAGGGGGCTACGAGCAGTACTTC; CDR3aa: CASSFKVGTGGYEQYF; d_gene: TRBD1; abundance: few; v_gene: TRBV27; j_gene: TRBJ2-7
CDR3nt: TGTGCCTGGGACAGTAGCAATCAGCCCCAGCATTTT; CDR3aa: CAWDSSNQPQHF; d_gene: .; abundance: .; v_gene: TRBV30; j_gene: TRBJ1-5
CDR3nt: TGTGCCATCAGCCCCTCTGGAAACACCATATATTTT; CDR3aa: CAISPSGNTIYF; d_gene: .; abundance: few; v_gene: TRBV10-3; j_gene: TRBJ1-3